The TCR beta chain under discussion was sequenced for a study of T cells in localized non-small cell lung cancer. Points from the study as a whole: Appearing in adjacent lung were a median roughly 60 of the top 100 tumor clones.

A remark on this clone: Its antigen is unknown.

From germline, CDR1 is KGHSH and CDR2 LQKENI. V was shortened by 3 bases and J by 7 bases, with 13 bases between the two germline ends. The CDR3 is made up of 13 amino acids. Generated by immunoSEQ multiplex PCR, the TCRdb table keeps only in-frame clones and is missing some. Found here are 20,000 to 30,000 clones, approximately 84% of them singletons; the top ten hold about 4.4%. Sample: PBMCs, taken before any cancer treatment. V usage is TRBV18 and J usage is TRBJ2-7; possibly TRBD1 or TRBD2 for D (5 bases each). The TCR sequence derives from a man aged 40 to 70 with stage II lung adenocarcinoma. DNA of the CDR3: TGTGCCAGCTCACCTGGGACCCCCGGGGAGCAGTACTTC. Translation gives CASSPGTPGEQYF.